This is a list of T cell receptor beta chains from one sample in a study of OX40 agonist ivuxolimab in advanced cancers. Using immunoSEQ multiplex PCR, the repertoire was profiled, and TCRdb retains in-frame clones only, with some absent. Of about 25,000 clones in the sample, around 86% were seen once. The sequenced sample was CD4+ or CD8+ T cells sorted from blood, obtained in a trial of the OX40 agonist ivuxolimab. Source of these receptors: an adult with an advanced solid tumor such as melanoma, head and neck, liver or kidney cancer. Each CDR3 is given with its conserved first and last residue. The order of the fields is V gene, D gene, J gene, clone size, CDR3 DNA, CDR3 protein. The D gene is left open where the match is weak. Only some rows state a clone size, as once, few, many or a class for expanded clones.

v_gene: TRBV6-1; d_gene: NA; j_gene: TRBJ1-1; abundance: NA; CDR3nt: TGTGCCATCAGTGAACTCAAGGGGATGAACACTGAAGCTTTCTTT; CDR3aa: CAISELKGMNTEAFF
v_gene: TRBV9; d_gene: TRBD1; j_gene: TRBJ2-1; abundance: NA; CDR3nt: TGTGCCAGCAGCGTCCCAGGGACAGACAATGAGCAGTTCTTC; CDR3aa: CASSVPGTDNEQFF
v_gene: TRBV4-1; d_gene: TRBD1; j_gene: TRBJ2-7; abundance: NA; CDR3nt: TGCGCCAGCAGCCAAGATATAGAGGGGGCGTACGAGCAGTACTTC; CDR3aa: CASSQDIEGAYEQYF
v_gene: TRBV5-1; d_gene: NA; j_gene: TRBJ1-1; abundance: NA; CDR3nt: TGCGCCAGCAGCTTAGAGGGTCTGACTGAAGCTTTCTTT; CDR3aa: CASSLEGLTEAFF
v_gene: TRBV29-1; d_gene: TRBD2; j_gene: TRBJ2-7; abundance: NA; CDR3nt: TGCAGCGTTGAATCGGCTAGCGGGAGCTCCTACGAGCAGTACTTC; CDR3aa: CSVESASGSSYEQYF
v_gene: TRBV6-6; d_gene: NA; j_gene: TRBJ2-5; abundance: NA; CDR3nt: TGTGCCAGCAGTTCGAGGCAGGGCGAGGAGACCCAGTACTTC; CDR3aa: CASSSRQGEETQYF
v_gene: TRBV27; d_gene: TRBD1; j_gene: TRBJ2-2; abundance: NA; CDR3nt: TGTGCCAGCACCCGACAGGGGGCCGCCGGGGAGCTGTTTTTT; CDR3aa: CASTRQGAAGELFF
v_gene: TRBV6-5; d_gene: NA; j_gene: TRBJ2-7; abundance: NA; CDR3nt: TGTGCCAGTAGCATTAGCTCCTACGAGCAGTACTTC; CDR3aa: CASSISSYEQYF
v_gene: TRBV11-3; d_gene: NA; j_gene: TRBJ2-7; abundance: NA; CDR3nt: TGTGCCAGCAGCTCGGACAGAACCTACGAGCAGTACTTC; CDR3aa: CASSSDRTYEQYF
v_gene: TRBV5-6; d_gene: TRBD2; j_gene: TRBJ2-1; abundance: NA; CDR3nt: TGTGCCAGCAGCTTGGAAGGACTAGTCTTTCCAAATGAGCAGTTCTTC; CDR3aa: CASSLEGLVFPNEQFF
v_gene: TRBV5-1; d_gene: TRBD1; j_gene: TRBJ2-5; abundance: NA; CDR3nt: TGTGCCAGCAGCGATGGGGGGACAGGGGCGGCTGAGCAGTACTTC; CDR3aa: CASSDGGTGAAEQYF
v_gene: TRBV11-2; d_gene: TRBD2; j_gene: TRBJ2-5; abundance: NA; CDR3nt: TGTGCCAGCAGGGGAAGCGGGAGCCGGGAGACCCAGTACTTC; CDR3aa: CASRGSGSRETQYF
v_gene: TRBV6-5; d_gene: TRBD1; j_gene: TRBJ1-1; abundance: NA; CDR3nt: TGTGCCAGCAGTTACTTGTTACAGGGGGCGGCCACTGAAGCTTTCTTT; CDR3aa: CASSYLLQGAATEAFF
v_gene: TRBV7-9; d_gene: TRBD2; j_gene: TRBJ2-5; abundance: NA; CDR3nt: TGTGCCAGCAGCACCGTACTAGCGGCTGACCAAGAGACCCAGTACTTC; CDR3aa: CASSTVLAADQETQYF
v_gene: TRBV6-1; d_gene: TRBD1; j_gene: TRBJ2-1; abundance: NA; CDR3nt: TGTGCCAGCAGTCAAGACTACAGGGGATCCTACAATGAGCAGTTCTTC; CDR3aa: CASSQDYRGSYNEQFF
v_gene: TRBV7-2; d_gene: NA; j_gene: TRBJ1-1; abundance: NA; CDR3nt: TGTGCCAGCACCCAAATGAACACTGAAGCTTTCTTT; CDR3aa: CASTQMNTEAFF
v_gene: TRBV19; d_gene: NA; j_gene: TRBJ1-1; abundance: NA; CDR3nt: TGTGCCAGTAGATTGGGGAACACTGAAGCTTTCTTT; CDR3aa: CASRLGNTEAFF
v_gene: TRBV19; d_gene: NA; j_gene: TRBJ2-3; abundance: NA; CDR3nt: TGTGCCAGTAGTGGAGATACGCAGTATTTT; CDR3aa: CASSGDTQYF
v_gene: TRBV5-6; d_gene: NA; j_gene: TRBJ2-1; abundance: NA; CDR3nt: TGTGCCAGCAGCTTGGGAGGTATATCGCAGGGTTTTTTCGATGAGCAGTTCTTC; CDR3aa: CASSLGGISQGFFDEQFF
v_gene: TRBV19; d_gene: TRBD1; j_gene: TRBJ1-1; abundance: few; CDR3nt: TGTGCCAGTAGTCCACGGGACAGGTGGGACACTGAAGCTTTCTTT; CDR3aa: CASSPRDRWDTEAFF
v_gene: TRBV7-3; d_gene: NA; j_gene: TRBJ1-1; abundance: NA; CDR3nt: TGTGCCAGCAGCTTAGGCCTTGGGACTGAAGCTTTCTTT; CDR3aa: CASSLGLGTEAFF
v_gene: TRBV7-8; d_gene: NA; j_gene: TRBJ2-7; abundance: NA; CDR3nt: TGTGCCAGCAGCTTATTGTACAGCCAATACGAGCAGTACTTC; CDR3aa: CASSLLYSQYEQYF
v_gene: TRBV5-1; d_gene: NA; j_gene: TRBJ1-2; abundance: NA; CDR3nt: TGCGCCAGCAGCCCCGGAGGAGGCTATGGCTACACCTTC; CDR3aa: CASSPGGGYGYTF
v_gene: TRBV6-5; d_gene: TRBD1; j_gene: TRBJ1-6; abundance: NA; CDR3nt: TGTGCCAGCTACGAACAGGGGTTTTCACCCCTCCACTTT; CDR3aa: CASYEQGFSPLHF
v_gene: TRBV6-4; d_gene: NA; j_gene: TRBJ2-7; abundance: NA; CDR3nt: TGTGCCAGCAGTGACTCGGGTCTGGCTAGCGTGAACGAGCAGTACTTC; CDR3aa: CASSDSGLASVNEQYF
v_gene: TRBV7-9; d_gene: NA; j_gene: TRBJ2-1; abundance: NA; CDR3nt: TGTGCCAGCAGCGTTGGATACAATGAGCAGTTCTTC; CDR3aa: CASSVGYNEQFF